This TCR beta chain came from a study of shared clonotypes between healthy human individuals. The length of the CDR3 is 13 residues. V was cut by 8 bases and J by 5 bases, with 15 bases left in between. Germline assignment: CDR1 WNHNN and CDR2 SYGVQD (reference sequence). Using immunoSEQ multiplex PCR, the repertoire was profiled, and TCRdb retains in-frame clones only, with some absent. Of over 400,000 clones listed, approximately 81% are singletons. V and J are TRBV10-1 and TRBJ2-5; a weak D match, TRBD2 (6 bases). Sequenced material: PBMCs. This receptor was identified in a middle-aged woman in good health. Some clones in this sample may be carry-over from other donors' samples. Here the CDR3 DNA reads TGCGCCAGCGCCCAGTGTGGGAGGGAGACCCAGTACTTC. Its translation is CASAQCGRETQYF.